This TCR beta chain was obtained from a study of blood T cell repertoires in COVID-19 (dated by TCRdb to 2018 to 2021). In terms of the full investigation: Collaborator samples came from the United States, Italy and Spain and covered acute and convalescent phases of COVID-19. The prospective study material was composed of cDNA or gDNA derived from T cells, B-cell-depleted T cells, or PBMCs. Deeply sampled blood TCRbeta repertoires from subjects exposed to, actively infected with, or recovered from COVID-19 were included in the dataset. The repertoires were made available in a free public database intended to serve as a resource for research on the immune response to SARS-CoV-2. The samples were drawn from two sources: the first 160 participants of the ongoing ImmuneRACE study, and 1,000 to 1,500 subjects contributed by 6 global collaborators. Sample metadata almost always included a de-identified subject ID, COVID-19 status, age in years and sex. HLA class I and class II types, where available, came from metadata supplied by the sample provider rather than from assay-based typing.

This clone was seen just once. This receptor's antigen is unknown. The input lacks base qualities; no much larger clone sits a single base away. According to the germline V gene, CDR1 reads SGHTA and CDR2 reads FQGNSA. Including cysteine and phenylalanine, the CDR3 has 14 amino acids. Only the CDR3 DNA is retained, 42 bases long and in frame from the first base. The V end loses 7 bases and the J end loses 6 bases, and a stretch of 18 bases separates them. The collaborating institutions used their own protocols to collect whole blood in K2EDTA tubes. For TCRbeta analysis, collaborators shipped samples in one of three forms: frozen whole blood, isolated PBMCs, or DNA extracted from either of those sample types. The immunoSEQ Assay, a bias-controlled multiplex PCR, was used to amplify TCRbeta CDR3 regions from genomic DNA. As for the original processing: The number of nucleated cells in each sample was estimated by amplification of reference gene primers within the assay. Sequence reads were collapsed and filtered to measure the absolute abundance of every unique TCRbeta CDR3 rearrangement. For each sample, productive Simpson clonality was calculated by taking the square root of Simpson's diversity index across productive rearrangements. In its TCRdb copy, this immuneACCESS table keeps in-frame sequences only and misses some clones. Where compared with another copy, unresolved V genes explain less than half of these, and the others have no known cause. The V and J calls and clone size are taken from that table; D and trimming were inferred from the DNA. Across this sample there are approximately 75,000 clones, with around 76% seen only once. Under 30% of the sample belongs to the ten largest clones.

Overall study results and their limits: How much clinical and demographic metadata was included differed by source and by participant, and the metadata was provided uncurated.

The TCR was taken from an elderly woman with active or convalescent COVID-19. Sequencing was performed on peripheral blood. The chain is assembled from TRBV7-2 and TRBJ1-1; no D gene is confidently identified. The CDR3 corresponds to CASTPMPTGSEAFF. The nucleotides are TGTGCCAGCACCCCCATGCCTACCGGGTCTGAAGCTTTCTTT.